Shown below are 32 T cell receptor beta chains from a single sample sequenced in a study of blood T cell repertoires in COVID-19. Method: immunoSEQ multiplex PCR; TCRdb's copy keeps in-frame clones and lacks some. The sample has roughly 55,000 clones, roughly four fifths seen once. Sequencing was done on a sample of peripheral blood. The receptors here all came from a woman aged 55-70 years with acute or convalescent COVID-19.

The chain has TRBV7-2 and TRBJ1-5, with D possibly matching TRBD1 (5 bases). V lost 3 bases and J lost 6, with 12 bases in between. The CDR3 is 14 amino acids. Germline CDR1 is SGHTA and CDR2 is FQGNSA. The CDR3 coding sequence is TGTGCCAGCAGCTTTGGGGCAGGCTCTCAGCCCCAGCATTTT. Its protein product is CASSFGAGSQPQHF.

The rearrangement joins TRBV5-5 to TRBJ2-5; TRBD1 is a possible D gene (5 bases). Per the germline V gene, CDR1 is SGHKS and CDR2 is YYEKEE (reference sequence). Trimming shortened V by 2 bases and J by 3 bases, and 8 bases separated the two germline ends. This CDR3 has 13 residues. The CDR3 DNA is TGTGCCAGCAGCTTACCAGGGAAAGAGACCCAGTACTTC. It codes for CASSLPGKETQYF.

The chain links TRBV5-1 to TRBJ2-5; 10 bases map to TRBD2. V lost 0 bases and J lost 5; bases outside the gene matches: 10. Germline V gene lookup returns CDR1 SGHRS and CDR2 YFSETQ. The CDR3 loop spans 17 amino acids. Here the CDR3 DNA reads TGCGCCAGCAGCTTGGCCGCAGCGGGAGGGCCTGGGGAGACCCAGTACTTC. Amino acid sequence: CASSLAAAGGPGETQYF.

This chain uses TRBV19 with TRBJ1-6, with D unresolved. The CDR3 has 13 residues. From germline, CDR1 is LNHDA and CDR2 SQIVND (reference sequence). V was pared by 3 bases and J by 7 bases, with 7 bases between. The CDR3 nucleotides are TGTGCCAGTAGTATCCAGTTCAATTCACCCCTCCACTTT. Translation gives CASSIQFNSPLHF.

V is TRBV5-1 and J is TRBJ2-4, with 8 bases aligning to TRBD1. This CDR3 has 14 residues. Germline lookup yields CDR1 SGHRS and CDR2 YFSETQ. The trim removed 5 bases at V and 3 bases at J, leaving 4 bases unmatched. In DNA, the CDR3 is TGCGCCAGCAGTGCTACAGGGGGCAAAAACATTCAGTACTTC. Its translation: CASSATGGKNIQYF.

The chain couples TRBV10-3 to TRBJ1-1; 7 bases are shared with TRBD1. The CDR3 runs 13 residues. The V gene's germline CDR1 is ENHRY and CDR2 SYGVKD. V dropped 7 bases and J dropped 3; count of bases not matched to a gene: 5. CDR3 region: CAITTGSDTEAFF. In DNA form, the CDR3 reads TGTGCCATCACGACAGGGAGCGACACTGAAGCTTTCTTT.

V is TRBV6-5 and J is TRBJ2-2; a possible D gene is TRBD2 (6 bases). Germline CDR1 MNHEY, CDR2 SVGAGI. This CDR3 region has 16 residues. V shed 3 bases and J shed 3 bases, with 14 bases lying between them. The CDR3 DNA sequence: TGTGCCAGCAGTTATGGGGGGATATGGTACACCGGGGAGCTGTTTTTT. This codes for CASSYGGIWYTGELFF.

The chain uses TRBV19 and TRBJ2-7; 11 bases are shared with TRBD1. CDR1 is LNHDA, CDR2 SQIVND, per germline (reference sequence). V lost 5 bases and J lost 2; bases outside the gene matches: 5. The CDR3 is 15 amino acids. This CDR3 is CASSSPGQGAYEQYF. The CDR3 coding sequence is TGTGCCAGTAGTTCCCCGGGACAGGGGGCCTACGAGCAGTACTTC.

This clone was seen once. This chain uses TRBV7-9 with TRBJ2-5; perhaps TRBD2 as D (6 bases). The CDR3 consists of 14 residues. Trimming took off 1 base at V and 3 bases at J, with 9 bases between the two ends. Germline V gene lookup returns CDR1 SEHNR and CDR2 FQNEAQ (reference sequence). The CDR3 DNA reads as TGTGCCAGCAGCTTAGAACTAGCTGAAGAGACCCAGTACTTC. Amino acids: CASSLELAEETQYF.

In this sample, this clone turned up once. The gene calls are TRBV2 and TRBJ2-7; possibly TRBD2 for D (5 bases). The V end was cut by 8 bases, the J end by 2 bases, with 13 bases between. Looked up from germline, CDR1 is SNHLY and CDR2 is FYNNEI. The CDR3 contains 13 residues. CDR3 in amino acids: CASRQDLAYEQYF. In DNA, the CDR3 is TGTGCCAGCCGGCAGGACTTGGCCTACGAGCAGTACTTC. Drawing the rest from reference TRBV2 and TRBJ2-7, the complete variable domain is EPEVTQTPSHQVTQMGQEVILRCVPISNHLYFYWYRQILGQKVEFLVSFYNNEISEKSEIFDDQFSVERPDGSNFTLKIRSTKLEDSAMYFCASRQDLAYEQYFGPGTRLTVT.

The chain is built from TRBV2 and TRBJ2-7, with 8 bases lining up with TRBD1. CDR1 and CDR2 from the germline V gene are SNHLY and FYNNEI. V shed 6 bases, J shed 3 bases, and the junction held 10 bases outside the gene matches. This CDR3 is built from 15 residues. The CDR3 loop reads CASREKDRAFYEQYF. As DNA, the CDR3 is TGTGCCAGCAGGGAAAAGGACAGGGCCTTCTACGAGCAGTACTTC.

This chain connects TRBV20-1 to TRBJ1-2, with D perhaps TRBD1 (5 bases). Germline CDR1 is DFQATT and CDR2 is SNEGSKA (reference sequence). This CDR3 is built from 12 residues. V was shortened by 3 bases and J by 6 bases, with 11 bases between the two germline ends. The CDR3 protein is CSASRQRDGYTF. As DNA, the CDR3 is TGCAGTGCTAGTAGACAGAGAGATGGCTACACCTTC.

The rearrangement joins TRBV5-6 to TRBJ1-1; 7 positions agree with TRBD1. The germline gives CDR1 SGHDT, CDR2 YYEEEE. After removal of 3 bases from V and 5 bases from J, the junction contained 4 bases not matched to a gene. This CDR3 has 13 amino acids. The CDR3 reads CASSSTGATEAFF. For the CDR3, the DNA is TGTGCCAGCAGCTCCACAGGGGCGACTGAAGCTTTCTTT.

This chain links TRBV23-1 with TRBJ2-1; 11 bases align to TRBD2. TRBV23-1 is an ORF for which the function is uncertain. The CDR3 loop spans 17 amino acids. Trimming cost V 1 base and J 4 bases; bases outside gene matches: 6. The CDR3 DNA sequence: TGCGCCAGCAGTCAATTCTCCACTAGCGGGAGTTACAATGAGCAGTTCTTC. As protein: CASSQFSTSGSYNEQFF.

The chain uses TRBV14 and TRBJ1-6; no definite D call. Deletions cut 3 bases from V and 10 bases from J, with 7 bases between. Germline V gene lookup returns CDR1 SGHDN and CDR2 FVKESK. The CDR3 consists of 12 residues. The CDR3 here is CASSQRLSPLHF. The CDR3 DNA is TGTGCCAGCAGCCAGCGGTTATCACCCCTCCACTTT.

This clone has a single count. V is TRBV18 and J is TRBJ1-5; 8 nucleotides align to TRBD1. V lost 6 bases and J lost 7; bases outside the gene matches: 8. Germline V gene data show CDR1 as KGHSH and CDR2 as LQKENI. The CDR3 runs 14 residues. The CDR3 DNA reads TGTGCCAGCTCGATAGACAGGGGTCGACAGCCCCAGCATTTT. Its translation: CASSIDRGRQPQHF.

The V and J genes are TRBV7-9 and TRBJ1-3, with D maybe TRBD1 (6 bases). CDR1 is SEHNR, CDR2 FQNEAQ, per germline (reference sequence). The V and J ends lost 0 bases and 4 bases respectively, with 13 bases between them. The CDR3 length is 16 residues. CDR3 amino acids: CASSLAKTGLGNTIYF. Here the CDR3 DNA reads TGTGCCAGCAGCTTAGCGAAGACAGGCCTAGGAAACACCATATATTTT.

This clone was observed a single time. The chain is built from TRBV15 and TRBJ1-5; unclear D gene. Germline V gene data show CDR1 as LNHNV and CDR2 as YYDKDF (reference sequence). The CDR3 has 14 residues. The V end was cut by 0 bases, the J end by 3 bases, with 6 bases between. As DNA, the CDR3 is TGTGCCACCAGCAGAGATAGCATCAATCAGCCCCAGCATTTT. Residues: CATSRDSINQPQHF.

On this clone: Sequence at one end of the junction differs from germline and may be a read error. V gene TRBV5-5 combines with J gene TRBJ1-3; perhaps TRBD1 as D (6 bases). The CDR3 loop spans 14 amino acids. Per the germline V gene, CDR1 is SGHKS and CDR2 is YYEKEE (reference sequence). The CDR3 region is CASNLDRPGNTIYF. CDR3 coding DNA: TGTGCCAGCAACTTGGACAGACCTGGAAACACCATATATTTT.

This clone appeared a few times. V usage is TRBV5-1 and J usage is TRBJ2-5; 14 bases fit TRBD2. J was trimmed by 2 bases and V by 3 bases; bases with no gene match: 9. From germline, CDR1 is SGHRS and CDR2 YFSETQ. CDR3 size: 18 residues. This CDR3 is CASSSGLAGGGVQETQYF. DNA of the CDR3: TGCGCCAGCAGCTCAGGACTAGCGGGGGGTGGTGTGCAAGAGACCCAGTACTTC.

J is TRBJ1-2 and V is TRBV27; no clear D gene. Per germline, CDR1 MNHEY and CDR2 SMNVEV (reference sequence). The V end lost 8 bases, the J end lost 4 bases, and 20 bases lay between the germline ends. This CDR3 has 15 residues. The CDR3 sequence is CASRSQRAPGYGYTF. The CDR3 DNA reads as TGTGCCAGCCGGTCCCAGAGGGCCCCGGGCTATGGCTACACCTTC.

The chain couples TRBV28 to TRBJ1-1; no reliable D call. The CDR3 extends over 13 amino acids. Trimming removed 6 bases from V and 1 base from J, with 9 bases in between. The V gene's germline CDR1 is MDHEN and CDR2 SYDVKM. CDR3 coding DNA: TGTGCCAGCAGCCCTAGACCGAACACTGAAGCTTTCTTT. This translates into CASSPRPNTEAFF. The variable domain in full, with the rest retrieved from reference TRBV28 and TRBJ1-1, is DVKVTQSSRYLVKRTGEKVFLECVQDMDHENMFWYRQDPGLGLRLIYFSYDVKMKEKGDIPEGYSVSREKKERFSLILESASTNQTSMYLCASSPRPNTEAFFGQGTRLTVV.

The chain joins TRBV19 to TRBJ2-3; TRBD2 agrees at 9 bases. Germline V lookup: CDR1 LNHDA, CDR2 SQIVND (reference sequence). This CDR3 is built from 14 residues. V lost 5 bases to trimming and J lost 2 bases; unmatched junction nucleotides: 2. This CDR3 is CASSRLADTDTQYF. The CDR3 coding sequence is TGTGCCAGTAGTCGACTAGCGGACACAGATACGCAGTATTTT.

This sequence joins TRBV10-3 and TRBJ1-5; weak D call: TRBD1 (6 bases). The CDR3 is made up of 16 amino acids. V gave up 0 bases and J gave up 6 bases, with 15 bases separating them. From germline, CDR1 is ENHRY and CDR2 SYGVKD. CDR3 protein: CAISESLQGISQPQHF. DNA for the CDR3: TGTGCCATCAGTGAGTCTCTGCAGGGGATTAGTCAGCCCCAGCATTTT.

This clone has only one observation. The chain links TRBV5-4 to TRBJ2-7; D is ambiguous. Germline V gives CDR1 SGHNT, CDR2 YYREEE (reference sequence). V was pared by 0 bases and J by 3 bases, with 16 bases between. The CDR3 runs 16 residues. The CDR3 DNA follows: TGTGCCAGCAGCTTGGCGCGCTCCCTTGGCGGCTACGAGCAGTACTTC. Protein sequence: CASSLARSLGGYEQYF.

The chain joins TRBV3-1 (or the pseudogene TRBV3-2) to TRBJ1-2; 9 bases match TRBD1. Germline CDR1 is LGHDT and CDR2 is YNNKEL (reference sequence). Trimming cost V 5 bases and J 3 bases; bases outside gene matches: 7. This CDR3 is built from 15 residues. In DNA, the CDR3 is TGTGCCAGCAGCGAGGACAGGGGCCGGGACTATGGCTACACCTTC. Protein sequence: CASSEDRGRDYGYTF.

The chain employs TRBV11-2 and TRBJ2-7; tentatively, D is TRBD2 (6 bases). Looked up from germline, CDR1 is SGHAT and CDR2 is FQNNGV. Trimming shortened V by 4 bases and J by 4 bases, and 17 bases separated the two germline ends. The length of the CDR3 is 15 residues. The CDR3 protein is CASSSTTGSLYEQYF. In nucleotides, the CDR3 is TGTGCCAGCAGCTCCACGACCGGGAGCCTTTACGAGCAGTACTTC.

The chain couples TRBV7-2 to TRBJ1-2; D possibly corresponds to TRBD1 (5 bases). CDR1 SGHTA and CDR2 FQGNSA come from the germline V gene. Trimming cost V 3 bases and J 6 bases, with 11 bases left between them. The CDR3 covers 13 residues. The CDR3 is CASSFLAGNGYTF. The CDR3 DNA reads as TGTGCCAGCAGCTTCCTGGCAGGGAATGGCTACACCTTC.

The CDR3 spells CSGGQVNTEAFF. CDR3 nucleotide sequence: TGCAGCGGGGGACAGGTGAACACTGAAGCTTTCTTT. J is TRBJ1-1 and V is TRBV29-1, with 8 nucleotides matching TRBD1. V lost 7 bases to trimming and J lost 0 bases; unmatched junction nucleotides: 1. The CDR3 sequence is 12 residues long. Germline CDR1 is SQVTM and CDR2 is ANQGSEA.

The chain links TRBV3-1 (or the pseudogene TRBV3-2) to TRBJ1-2, with 9 bases aligning to TRBD1. The CDR3 covers 17 residues. Trimming at V came to 3 bases and at J to 1 base, leaving 9 bases not matched to a gene. Germline assignment: CDR1 LGHDT and CDR2 YNNKEL (reference sequence). Here the CDR3 DNA reads TGTGCCAGCAGCCAGACCGGGACAGGGAAGGTTAACTATGGCTACACCTTC. Translated, it gives CASSQTGTGKVNYGYTF.

The rearrangement links TRBV5-1 to TRBJ2-2; possible D gene TRBD2, 8 bases. Trimming shortened V by 9 bases and J by 0 bases, and 15 bases separated the two germline ends. The CDR3 is 15 residues long. The germline V gene encodes CDR1 SGHRS and CDR2 YFSETQ. The CDR3 region has the DNA TGCGCCACCCGGGAGGGGGCTGCGAACACCGGGGAGCTGTTTTTT. Translated, it gives CATREGAANTGELFF.

The chain has TRBV18 and TRBJ1-1, with a tentative D call TRBD1 (5 bases). This CDR3 has 15 amino acids. Looked up from germline, CDR1 is KGHSH and CDR2 is LQKENI. Trimming took 6 bases from V and 4 from J, leaving 18 bases between them. In nucleotides, the CDR3 is TGTGCCAGCTCTCCGCCGGGACTCCGGGGCACTGAAGCTTTCTTT. Protein sequence: CASSPPGLRGTEAFF.